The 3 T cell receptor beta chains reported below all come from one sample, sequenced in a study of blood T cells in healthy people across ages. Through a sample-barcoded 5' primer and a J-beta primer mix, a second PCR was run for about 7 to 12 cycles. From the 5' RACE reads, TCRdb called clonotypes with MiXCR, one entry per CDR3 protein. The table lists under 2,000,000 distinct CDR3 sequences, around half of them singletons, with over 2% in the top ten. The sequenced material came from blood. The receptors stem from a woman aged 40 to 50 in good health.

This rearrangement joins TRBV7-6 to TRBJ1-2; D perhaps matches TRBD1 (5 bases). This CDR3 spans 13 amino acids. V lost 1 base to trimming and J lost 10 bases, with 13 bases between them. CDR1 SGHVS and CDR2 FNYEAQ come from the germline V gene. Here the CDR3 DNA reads TGTGCCAGCAGCTTAGGAAACACAGGAGTCTACACCTTC. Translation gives CASSLGNTGVYTF. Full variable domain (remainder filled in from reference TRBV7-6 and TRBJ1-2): GAGVSQSPRYKVTKRGQDVALRCDPISGHVSLYWYRQALGQGPEFLTYFNYEAQQDKSGLPNDRFSAERPEGSISTLTIQRTEQRDSAMYRCASSLGNTGVYTFGSGTRLTVV.

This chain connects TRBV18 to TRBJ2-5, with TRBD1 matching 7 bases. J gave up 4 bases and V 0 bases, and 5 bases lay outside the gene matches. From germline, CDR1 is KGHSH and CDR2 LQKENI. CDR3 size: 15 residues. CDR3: CASSPPPNRGETQYF. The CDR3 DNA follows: TGTGCCAGCTCACCACCGCCTAACAGGGGAGAGACCCAGTACTTC. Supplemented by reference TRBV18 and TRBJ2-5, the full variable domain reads NAGVMQNPRHLVRRRGQEARLRCSPMKGHSHVYWYRQLPEEGLKFMVYLQKENIIDESGMPKERFSAEFPKEGPSILRIQQVVRGDSAAYFCASSPPPNRGETQYFGPGTRLLVL.

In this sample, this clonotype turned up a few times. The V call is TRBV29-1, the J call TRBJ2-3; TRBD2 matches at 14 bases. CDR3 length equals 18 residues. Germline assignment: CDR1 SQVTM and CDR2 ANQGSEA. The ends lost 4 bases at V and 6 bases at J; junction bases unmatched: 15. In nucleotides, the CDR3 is TGCAGCGTTGCGGGACTAGCGGGGGCCTCTCCACGATTTGATACGCAGTATTTT. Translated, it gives CSVAGLAGASPRFDTQYF.